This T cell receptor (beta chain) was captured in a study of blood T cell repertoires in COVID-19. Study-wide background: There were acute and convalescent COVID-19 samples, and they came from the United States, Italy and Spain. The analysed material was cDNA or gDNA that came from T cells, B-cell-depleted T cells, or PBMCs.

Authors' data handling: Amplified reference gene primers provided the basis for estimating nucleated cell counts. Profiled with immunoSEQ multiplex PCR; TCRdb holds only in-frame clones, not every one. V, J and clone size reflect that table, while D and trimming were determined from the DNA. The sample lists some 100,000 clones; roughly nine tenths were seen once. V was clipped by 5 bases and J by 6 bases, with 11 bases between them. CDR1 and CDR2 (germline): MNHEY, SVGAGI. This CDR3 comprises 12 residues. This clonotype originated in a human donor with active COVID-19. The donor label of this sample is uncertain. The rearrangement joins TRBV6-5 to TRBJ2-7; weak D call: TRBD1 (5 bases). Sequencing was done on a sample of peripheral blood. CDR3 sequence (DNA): TGTGCCAGCAGTCCCGACAGTCGCGAGCAGTACTTC. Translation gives CASSPDSREQYF.